This T cell receptor (beta chain) was obtained from a study of CD8 T cells in ankylosing spondylitis. Study outcomes and limitations: Seemingly distinctive of ankylosing spondylitis blood was a TCR beta motif formed by eight highly homologous variants.

Turning to this clonotype: The antigen is undetermined.

Researchers built TCR beta libraries using quantitative 5'-RACE with molecular barcodes. TCRdb reprocessed the 5' RACE reads via MiXCR and lists one record per CDR3 protein. The repertoire includes some 840,000 distinct CDR3 sequences, roughly 10% of them detected once, and less than 0.65% sits in the top ten. V lost 4 bases, J lost 1 base, and 14 bases stayed unmatched. Looked up from germline, CDR1 is DFQATT and CDR2 is SNEGSKA (reference sequence). This CDR3 contains 17 residues. The source of this sequence is a male donor with ankylosing spondylitis. The V call is TRBV20-1, the J call TRBJ1-1; 8 nucleotides agree with TRBD1. Sequencing was done on a sample of blood, either unsorted or a sorted T cell fraction (not recorded which). The CDR3 spells CSAITTGTGQANTEAFF. As DNA, the CDR3 is TGCAGTGCTATAACCACCGGGACAGGTCAAGCGAACACTGAAGCTTTCTTT.